This entry lists 8 T cell receptor beta chains sequenced from one sample in a study of regulatory T cells in long-lasting Graves disease. iRepertoire HTBI primers and Arm-PCR of CDR3 regions built TCR beta libraries. MiXCR, run by TCRdb on the multiplex PCR reads, gives a single entry per CDR3 protein. The sample consists of 250,000 to 300,000 distinct CDR3 sequences, 15% to 20% of them appearing once. Time point of the sample: newly diagnosed GD, antithyroid drugs for less than 3 months. From RNA extracted from PBMCs, the TCR library was made. The same specimen was also included in a second study, on T cells in Graves' hyperthyroidism and ophthalmopathy.

The input for sequencing was peripheral blood mononuclear cells (PBMCs), taken at new diagnosis, from a patient treated with antithyroid drugs. The source of these receptors is a woman in her thirties with Graves disease.

Comment on this clonotype: A much larger clonotype is one base distant, so this may be a read error. J is TRBJ2-1 and V is TRBV28; D may be TRBD1 (6 bases). This CDR3 has 13 amino acids. V lost 6 bases and J 10 bases, leaving 16 bases between the germline ends. Germline CDR1 is MDHEN and CDR2 is SYDVKM. CDR3 sequence: CASRIGGRHEQFF. In DNA, the CDR3 is TGTGCCAGCAGAATAGGGGGTCGGCACGAGCAGTTCTTC.

This clonotype was seen more than once but under ten times. The V gene is TRBV19, the J gene TRBJ1-4; D might be TRBD1 (5 bases). Germline V gene data show CDR1 as LNHDA and CDR2 as SQIVND (reference sequence). This CDR3 region has 13 residues. V shed 7 bases and J shed 7 bases, with 13 bases lying between them. The CDR3 bases are TGTGCCAGTATACCGCAGGGAAGTGAAAAACTGTTTTTT. Translation gives CASIPQGSEKLFF.

This clonotype was seen at least ten times. The chain combines TRBV12-3 or TRBV12-4 with TRBJ1-2; no clear D. CDR3 length equals 15 residues. With 5 bases removed from V and 0 bases from J, the gap between germline ends came to 13 bases. CDR3 region: CASSTRRTANYGYTF. The CDR3 DNA follows: TGTGCCAGCAGTACCCGGCGCACCGCTAACTATGGCTACACCTTC.

This clonotype has more than one count but fewer than ten. V usage is TRBV5-4 and J usage is TRBJ2-3; 10 nucleotides agree with TRBD2. After removal of 1 base from V and 0 bases from J, the junction contained 8 bases not matched to a gene. Per the germline V gene, CDR1 is SGHNT and CDR2 is YYREEE (reference sequence). The CDR3 contains 18 residues. The CDR3 DNA sequence: TGTGCCAGCAGCTTGACGTCTAGCGGGGGCCTAAGCACAGATACGCAGTATTTT. Protein: CASSLTSSGGLSTDTQYF.

The rearrangement uses TRBV10-3 and TRBJ1-3; D possibly corresponds to TRBD1 (6 bases). Germline values: CDR1 ENHRY, CDR2 SYGVKD. This CDR3 has 15 amino acids. The V end lost 10 bases, the J end lost 0 bases, and 16 bases lay between the germline ends. Written as DNA, the CDR3 is TGTGCCACCAATTCAGGGGCCGACTCTGGAAACACCATATATTTT. Translated, it gives CATNSGADSGNTIYF.

This clonotype was observed a handful of times. V usage is TRBV9 and J usage is TRBJ2-5; TRBD2 agrees at 12 bases. The CDR3 has 16 amino acids. V was clipped by 0 bases and J by 2 bases; unmatched bases: 2. Germline V CDR1 and CDR2: SGDLS, YYNGEE. DNA for the CDR3: TGTGCCAGCAGCGTAGACCTAGCGGGGGGGCAAGAGACCCAGTACTTC. Protein sequence: CASSVDLAGGQETQYF.

This chain's CDR3 is CASSLVQTTDTQYF. The CDR3 DNA is TGCGCCAGCAGCTTGGTGCAAACCACAGATACGCAGTATTTT. The chain recombines TRBV5-1 with TRBJ2-3; no clear D gene. The CDR3 has 14 residues. Trimming took off 0 bases at V and 2 bases at J, with 7 bases between the two ends. Germline CDR1 SGHRS, CDR2 YFSETQ.

This clonotype was seen many times. The chain links TRBV20-1 to TRBJ2-5; the D is unclear. CDR3 length: 14 residues. The germline V gene has CDR1 DFQATT and CDR2 SNEGSKA (reference sequence). Trimming cost V 0 bases and J 5 bases, with 13 bases left between them. CDR3 coding DNA: TGCAGTGCTAGAGATGGCTCTAGGTGGGAGACCCAGTACTTC. Amino acids: CSARDGSRWETQYF.